What follows are 2 T cell receptor beta chains derived from one specimen sequenced in a study of blood T cell repertoires in COVID-19. Profiled with immunoSEQ multiplex PCR; TCRdb holds only in-frame clones, not every one. The data hold about 250,000 clones, with around 85% observed a single time. The sequencing input was peripheral blood. These receptors originate from a human donor with COVID-19, enrolled during active disease. The donor label of this sample is uncertain.

The chain links TRBV7-8 to TRBJ2-3; 9 bases agree with TRBD1. This CDR3 is built from 16 residues. From germline, CDR1 is SGHVS and CDR2 FQNEAQ. Trimming took 5 bases from V and 1 from J; bases not matched to a gene: 7. The CDR3 loop is CASSLHRDRGTDTQYF. CDR3 DNA sequence: TGTGCCAGCAGCCTTCACCGGGACAGGGGCACAGATACGCAGTATTTT.

The chain employs TRBV5-6 and TRBJ1-1, with 8 bases aligning to TRBD1. V trimming: 10 bases; J trimming: 4 bases; junction bases outside the gene matches: 9. Germline V gene lookup returns CDR1 SGHDT and CDR2 YYEEEE. CDR3 size: 13 residues. DNA for the CDR3: TGTGCCGGAAAGCAGGGGGCGGGCACTGAAGCTTTCTTT. It translates to CAGKQGAGTEAFF.